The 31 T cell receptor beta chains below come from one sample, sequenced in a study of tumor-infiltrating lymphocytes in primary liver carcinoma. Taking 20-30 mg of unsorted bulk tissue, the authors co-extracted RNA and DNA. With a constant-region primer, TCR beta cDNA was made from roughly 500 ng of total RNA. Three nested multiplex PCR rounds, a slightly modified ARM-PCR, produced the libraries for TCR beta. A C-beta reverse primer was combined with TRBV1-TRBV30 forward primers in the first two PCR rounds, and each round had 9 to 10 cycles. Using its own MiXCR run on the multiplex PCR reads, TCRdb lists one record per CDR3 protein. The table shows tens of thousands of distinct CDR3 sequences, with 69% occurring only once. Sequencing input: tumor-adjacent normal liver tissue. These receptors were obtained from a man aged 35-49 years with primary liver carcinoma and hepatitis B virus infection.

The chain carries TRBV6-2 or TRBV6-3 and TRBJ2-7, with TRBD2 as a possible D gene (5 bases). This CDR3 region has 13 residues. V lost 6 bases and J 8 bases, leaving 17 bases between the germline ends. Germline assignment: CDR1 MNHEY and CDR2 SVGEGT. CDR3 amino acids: CASSLPGGYKQYF. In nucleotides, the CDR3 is TGTGCCAGCAGCCTCCCAGGAGGTTACAAGCAGTACTTC.

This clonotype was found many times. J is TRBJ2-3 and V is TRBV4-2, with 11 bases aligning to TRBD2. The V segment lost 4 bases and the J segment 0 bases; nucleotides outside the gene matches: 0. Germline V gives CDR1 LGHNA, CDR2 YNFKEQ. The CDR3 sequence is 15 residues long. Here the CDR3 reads CASSRLAGSTDTQYF. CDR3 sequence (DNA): TGTGCCAGCAGCCGACTAGCGGGAAGCACAGATACGCAGTATTTT.

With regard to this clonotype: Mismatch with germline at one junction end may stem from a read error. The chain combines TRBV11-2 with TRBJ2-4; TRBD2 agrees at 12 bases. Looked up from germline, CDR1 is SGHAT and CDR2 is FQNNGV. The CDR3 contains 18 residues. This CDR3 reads CASSSPGLAGLTKNIQYF. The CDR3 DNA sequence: TGTGCCAGCAGCTCACCGGGACTAGCGGGTCTGACCAAAAACATTCAGTATTTC.

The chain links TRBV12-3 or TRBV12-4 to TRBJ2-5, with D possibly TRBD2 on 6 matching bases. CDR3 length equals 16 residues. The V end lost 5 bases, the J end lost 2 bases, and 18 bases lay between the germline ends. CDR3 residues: CASSQTTGRAQETQYF. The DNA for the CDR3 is TGTGCCAGCAGTCAAACTACCGGGAGAGCACAAGAGACCCAGTACTTC.

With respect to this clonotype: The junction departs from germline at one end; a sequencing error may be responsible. Here the CDR3 reads CAGSVGLAETYEQYF. The CDR3 DNA is TGTGCCGGCAGCGTAGGCCTAGCGGAAACCTACGAGCAGTACTTC. The chain couples TRBV9 to TRBJ2-7, with TRBD2 identical over 7 bases. In germline, CDR1 is SGDLS, CDR2 YYNGEE. The CDR3 length is 15 residues.

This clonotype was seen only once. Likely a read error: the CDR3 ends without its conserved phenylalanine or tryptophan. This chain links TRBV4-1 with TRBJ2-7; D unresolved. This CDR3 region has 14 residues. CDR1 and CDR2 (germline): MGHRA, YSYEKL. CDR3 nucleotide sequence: TGCGCCAGCAGTCAAGACTTAGGAAACCACGAGCAGTACTTG. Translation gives CASSQDLGNHEQYL.

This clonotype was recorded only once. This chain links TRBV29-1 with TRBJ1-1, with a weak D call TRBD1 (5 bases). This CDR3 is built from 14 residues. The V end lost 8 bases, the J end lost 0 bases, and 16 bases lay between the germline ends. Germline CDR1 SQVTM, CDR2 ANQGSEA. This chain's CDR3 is CSFWDGRLNTEAFF. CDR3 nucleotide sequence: TGCAGCTTTTGGGACGGACGATTGAACACTGAAGCTTTCTTT. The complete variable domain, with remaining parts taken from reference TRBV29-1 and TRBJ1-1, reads SAVISQKPSRDICQRGTSLTIQCQVDSQVTMMFWYRQQPGQSLTLIATANQGSEATYESGFVIDKFPISRPNLTFSTLTVSNMSPEDSSIYLCSFWDGRLNTEAFFGQGTRLTVV.

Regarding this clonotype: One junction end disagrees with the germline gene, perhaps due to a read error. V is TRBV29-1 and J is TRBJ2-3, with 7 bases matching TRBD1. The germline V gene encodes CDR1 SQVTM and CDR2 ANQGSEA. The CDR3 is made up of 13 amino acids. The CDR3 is CSGTGDNADTQYF. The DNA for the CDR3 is TGCAGCGGTACAGGGGATAACGCAGATACTCAGTATTTT.

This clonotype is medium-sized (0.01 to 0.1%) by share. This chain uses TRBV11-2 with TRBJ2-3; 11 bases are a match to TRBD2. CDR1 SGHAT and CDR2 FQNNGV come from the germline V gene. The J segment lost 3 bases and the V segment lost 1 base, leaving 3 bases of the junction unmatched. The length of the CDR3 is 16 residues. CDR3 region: CASSLVGLAVTDTQYF. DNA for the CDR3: TGTGCCAGCAGCTTAGTGGGACTAGCGGTAACAGATACGCAGTATTTT.

DNA of the CDR3: TGCAGTGCTAGAGATATGCGGGAAGAGACCCAGTACTTC. Its protein product is CSARDMREETQYF. V usage is TRBV20-1 and J usage is TRBJ2-5; tentative D call: TRBD2 (5 bases). V was pared by 0 bases and J by 3 bases, with 8 bases between. Germline assignment: CDR1 DFQATT and CDR2 SNEGSKA (reference sequence). The CDR3 loop spans 13 amino acids.

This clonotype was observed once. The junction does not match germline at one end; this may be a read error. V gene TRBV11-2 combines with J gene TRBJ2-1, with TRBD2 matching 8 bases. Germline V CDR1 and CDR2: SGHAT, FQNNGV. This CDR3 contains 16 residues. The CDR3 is CASSLEPLAVMNEQFF. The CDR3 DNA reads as TGTGCCAGCAGTTTAGAGCCACTAGCGGTAATGAATGAGCAGTTCTTC.

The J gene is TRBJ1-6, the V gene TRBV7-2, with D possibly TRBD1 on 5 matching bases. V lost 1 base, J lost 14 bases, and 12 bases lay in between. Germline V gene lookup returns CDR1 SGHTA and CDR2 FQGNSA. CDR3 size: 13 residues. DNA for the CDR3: TGTGCCAGCAGCTTAGGATATGAGGGGTCCCTCCACTTT. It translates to CASSLGYEGSLHF. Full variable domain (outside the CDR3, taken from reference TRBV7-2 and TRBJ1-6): GAGVSQSPSNKVTEKGKDVELRCDPISGHTALYWYRQSLGQGLEFLIYFQGNSAPDKSGLPSDRFSAERTGGSVSTLTIQRTQQEDSAVYLCASSLGYEGSLHFGNGTRLTVT.

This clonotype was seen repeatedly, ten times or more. The CDR3 DNA follows: TGCGCCAGCAGCCAAGCCGGTTGGGGAAACACTGAAGCTTTCTTT. Residues: CASSQAGWGNTEAFF. This chain links TRBV4-1 with TRBJ1-1; D is undetermined. The CDR3 has 15 amino acids. V was clipped by 1 base and J by 2 bases, with 11 bases between them. Germline-derived CDR1 and CDR2 are MGHRA and YSYEKL.

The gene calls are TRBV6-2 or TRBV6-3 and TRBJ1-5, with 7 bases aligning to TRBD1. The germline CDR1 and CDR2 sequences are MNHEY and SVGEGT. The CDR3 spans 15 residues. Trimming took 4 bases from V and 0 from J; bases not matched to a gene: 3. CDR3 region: CASSFQGGSNQPQHF. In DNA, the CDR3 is TGTGCCAGCAGTTTCCAGGGGGGTAGCAATCAGCCCCAGCATTTT.

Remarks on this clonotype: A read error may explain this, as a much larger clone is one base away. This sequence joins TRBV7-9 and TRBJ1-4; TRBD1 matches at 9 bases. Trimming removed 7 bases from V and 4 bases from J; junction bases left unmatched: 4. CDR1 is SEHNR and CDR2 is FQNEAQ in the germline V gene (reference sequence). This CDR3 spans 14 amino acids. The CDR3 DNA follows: TGTGCCAGCAACCGGGGACAGGGTAATGAAAAACTGTTTTTT. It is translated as CASNRGQGNEKLFF.

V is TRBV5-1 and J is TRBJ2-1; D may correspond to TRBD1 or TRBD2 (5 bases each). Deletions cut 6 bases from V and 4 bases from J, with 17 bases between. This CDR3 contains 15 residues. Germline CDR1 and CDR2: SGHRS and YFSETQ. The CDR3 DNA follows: TGCGCCAGCATCTATGTGGTGGGACCTTACAATGAGCAGTTCTTC. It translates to CASIYVVGPYNEQFF.

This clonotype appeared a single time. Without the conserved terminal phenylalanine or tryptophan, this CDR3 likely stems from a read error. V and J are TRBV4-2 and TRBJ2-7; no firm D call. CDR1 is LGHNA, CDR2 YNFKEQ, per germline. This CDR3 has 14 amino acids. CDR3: CAGSQETAVYEQYI. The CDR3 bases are TGTGCCGGCAGCCAAGAAACAGCAGTCTACGAGCAGTACATC.

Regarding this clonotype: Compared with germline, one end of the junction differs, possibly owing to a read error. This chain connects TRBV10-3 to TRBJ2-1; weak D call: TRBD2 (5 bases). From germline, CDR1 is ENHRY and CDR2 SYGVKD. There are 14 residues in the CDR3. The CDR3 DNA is TGTGCCATCGGTGTGAGGGAAAAGGAGGATGAGCAGCTCTTC. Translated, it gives CAIGVREKEDEQLF.

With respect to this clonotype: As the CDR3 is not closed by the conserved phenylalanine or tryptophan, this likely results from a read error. CDR3 sequence reads: CASNTGGCTGELFS. The DNA for the CDR3 is TGTGCCAGCAACACAGGGGGTTGCACCGGGGAGCTGTTTTCT. The V call is TRBV4-2, the J call TRBJ2-2; 8 bases fit TRBD1. Germline trimming cut 7 bases from V and 4 bases from J; bases unmatched to any gene: 5. Germline-derived CDR1 and CDR2 are LGHNA and YNFKEQ. This CDR3 is 14 amino acids long.

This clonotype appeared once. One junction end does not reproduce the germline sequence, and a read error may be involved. In nucleotides, the CDR3 is TGTACCAGCAGGCCGGGACTCAGCACAGATACACAGTATTTT. This codes for CTSRPGLSTDTQYF. The chain carries TRBV6-5 and TRBJ2-3; TRBD2 might be the D (6 bases). The CDR3 is made up of 14 amino acids. Germline CDR1 MNHEY, CDR2 SVGAGI.

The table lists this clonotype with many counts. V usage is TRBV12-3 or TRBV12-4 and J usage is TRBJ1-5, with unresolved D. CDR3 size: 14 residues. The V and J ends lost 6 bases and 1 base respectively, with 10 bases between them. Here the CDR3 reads CASSSRESNQPQHF. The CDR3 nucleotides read TGTGCCAGCAGCTCCCGGGAGAGCAATCAGCCCCAGCATTTT.

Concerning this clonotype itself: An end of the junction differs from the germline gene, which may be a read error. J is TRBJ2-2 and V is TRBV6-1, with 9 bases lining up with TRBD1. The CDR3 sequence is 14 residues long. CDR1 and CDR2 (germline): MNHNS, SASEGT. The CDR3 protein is CANSTGGDTGKLFF. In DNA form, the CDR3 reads TGTGCCAACAGCACAGGGGGCGACACCGGGAAGCTGTTTTTT.

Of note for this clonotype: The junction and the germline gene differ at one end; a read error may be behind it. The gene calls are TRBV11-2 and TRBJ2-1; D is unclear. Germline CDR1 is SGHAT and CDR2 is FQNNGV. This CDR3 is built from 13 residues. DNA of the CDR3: TGCGCCAGCATCTTACGGGCCGGCAGTGAGCAGTTCTTC. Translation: CASILRAGSEQFF.

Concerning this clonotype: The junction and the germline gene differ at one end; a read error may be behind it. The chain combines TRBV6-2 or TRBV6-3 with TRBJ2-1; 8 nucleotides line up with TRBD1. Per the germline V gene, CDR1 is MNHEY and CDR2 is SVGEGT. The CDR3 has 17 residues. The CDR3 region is CASSYGTGTGYYNGQFF. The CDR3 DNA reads TGTGCCAGCAGTTACGGGACCGGGACAGGTTACTATAATGGGCAGTTCTTC.

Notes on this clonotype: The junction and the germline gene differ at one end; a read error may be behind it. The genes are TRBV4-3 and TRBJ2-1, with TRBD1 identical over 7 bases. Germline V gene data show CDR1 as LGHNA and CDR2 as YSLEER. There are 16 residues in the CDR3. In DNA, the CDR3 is TGCGCCAGCAGCCAAGAAACCAGGGGGATGTACAATGGGCAGTTCTTT. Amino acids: CASSQETRGMYNGQFF.

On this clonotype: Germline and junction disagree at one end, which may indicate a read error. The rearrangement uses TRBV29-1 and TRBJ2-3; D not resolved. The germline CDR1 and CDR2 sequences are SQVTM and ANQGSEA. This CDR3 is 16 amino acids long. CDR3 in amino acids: CCVAGVDGRSTDMKYF. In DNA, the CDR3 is TGCTGCGTCGCTGGAGTGGACGGACGTAGCACAGATATGAAGTATTTT.

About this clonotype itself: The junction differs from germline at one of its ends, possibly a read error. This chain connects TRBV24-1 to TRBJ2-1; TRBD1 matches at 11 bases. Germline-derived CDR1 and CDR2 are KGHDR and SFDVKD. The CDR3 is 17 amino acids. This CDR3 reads CGTSELRRDRGDNEQFF. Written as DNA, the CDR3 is TGTGGCACCAGTGAATTGCGCCGGGACAGGGGGGACAATGAGCAGTTCTTC.

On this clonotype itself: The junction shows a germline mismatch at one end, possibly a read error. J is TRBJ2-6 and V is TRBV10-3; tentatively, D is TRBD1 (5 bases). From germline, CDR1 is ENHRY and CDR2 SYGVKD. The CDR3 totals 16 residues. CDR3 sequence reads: CAISISATSGANVLTF. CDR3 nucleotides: TGTGCCATCAGTATATCGGCAACCTCTGGGGCCAACGTCCTGACATTC.

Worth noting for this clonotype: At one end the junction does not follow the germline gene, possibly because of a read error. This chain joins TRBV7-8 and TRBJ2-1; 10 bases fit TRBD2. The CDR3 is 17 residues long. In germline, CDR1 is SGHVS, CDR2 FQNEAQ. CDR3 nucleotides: TGTGCCAGCAGCTTGTTAGGGTGTAGCGGGAGGACCAATGAGCAGCTCTTC. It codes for CASSLLGCSGRTNEQLF. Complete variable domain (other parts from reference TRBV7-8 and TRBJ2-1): GAGVSQSPRYKVAKRGQDVALRCDPISGHVSLFWYQQALGQGPEFLTYFQNEAQLDKSGLPSDRFFAERPEGSVSTLKIQRTQQEDSAVYLCASSLLGCSGRTNEQLFGPGTRLTVL.

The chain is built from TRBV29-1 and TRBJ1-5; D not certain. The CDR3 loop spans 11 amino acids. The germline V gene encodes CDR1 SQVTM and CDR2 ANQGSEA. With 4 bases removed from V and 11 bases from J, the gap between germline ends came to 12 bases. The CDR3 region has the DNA TGCAGCGTTGGTGTCCATGATTCCCAGCATTTT. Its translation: CSVGVHDSQHF.

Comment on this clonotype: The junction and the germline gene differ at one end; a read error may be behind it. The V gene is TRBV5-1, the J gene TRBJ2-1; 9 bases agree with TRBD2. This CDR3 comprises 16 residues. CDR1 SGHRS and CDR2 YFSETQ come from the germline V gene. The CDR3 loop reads CASTHGLAGIYSEQFF. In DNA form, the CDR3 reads TGCGCCAGCACCCACGGGCTAGCGGGGATCTACAGTGAGCAGTTCTTC.